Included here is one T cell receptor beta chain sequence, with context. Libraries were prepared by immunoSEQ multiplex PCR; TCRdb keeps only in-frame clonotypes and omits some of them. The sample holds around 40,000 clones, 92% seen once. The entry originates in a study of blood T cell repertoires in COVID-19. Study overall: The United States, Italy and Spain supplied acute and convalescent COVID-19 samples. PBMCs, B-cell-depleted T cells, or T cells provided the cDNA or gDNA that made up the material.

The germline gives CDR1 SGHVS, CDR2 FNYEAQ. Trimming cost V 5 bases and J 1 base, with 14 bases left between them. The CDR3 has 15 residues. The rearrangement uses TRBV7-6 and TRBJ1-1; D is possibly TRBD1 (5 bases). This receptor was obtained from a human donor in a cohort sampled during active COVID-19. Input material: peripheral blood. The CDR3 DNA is TGTGCCAGCAGCCAATTGTACAGGACGAACACTGAAGCTTTCTTT. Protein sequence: CASSQLYRTNTEAFF.